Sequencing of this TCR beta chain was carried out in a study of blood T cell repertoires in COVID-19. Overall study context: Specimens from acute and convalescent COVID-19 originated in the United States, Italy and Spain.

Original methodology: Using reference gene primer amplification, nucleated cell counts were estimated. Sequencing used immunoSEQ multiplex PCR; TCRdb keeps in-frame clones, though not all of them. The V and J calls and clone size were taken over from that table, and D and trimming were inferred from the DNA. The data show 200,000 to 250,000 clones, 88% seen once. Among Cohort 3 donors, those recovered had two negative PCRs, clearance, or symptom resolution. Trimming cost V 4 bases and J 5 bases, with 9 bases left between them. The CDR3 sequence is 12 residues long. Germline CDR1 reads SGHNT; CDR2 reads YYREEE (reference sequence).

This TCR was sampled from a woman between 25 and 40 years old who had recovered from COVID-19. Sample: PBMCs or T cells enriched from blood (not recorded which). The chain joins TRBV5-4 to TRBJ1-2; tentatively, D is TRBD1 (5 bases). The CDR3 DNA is TGTGCCAGCAGCGACGACAGTTATGGCTACACCTTC. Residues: CASSDDSYGYTF.